The present TCR beta chain was sequenced within a study of cytomegalovirus exposure and HLA in healthy donors. Study outcomes and limitations: CMV antigen specificity was confirmed in vitro for a few CMV-associated chains. With high specificity and sensitivity, the classifier reportedly diagnosed cytomegalovirus status. According to a subsequent analysis, TCR clusters identified in the first cohort showed a tendency to co-occur across the 120 or so validation repertoires.

About this clone itself: Its target is not known.

Here immunoSEQ multiplex PCR was the method, and the copy in TCRdb shows in-frame clones only, minus some. This table holds under 250,000 clones, 75% to 95% found once. Germline CDR1 is SGHRS and CDR2 is YFSETQ. The CDR3 spans 16 residues. Unmatched junction bases numbered 6, after V lost 0 bases and J lost 6 bases. The sequenced material came from PBMCs. This sequence originates from a woman aged 18-30 years in good health and CMV-seronegative. This chain uses TRBV5-1 with TRBJ1-6; 7 bases are a match to TRBD1. CDR3 DNA sequence: TGCGCCAGCAGCTTGGCCGGGGCAGGGGGTAATTCACCCCTCCACTTT. This translates into CASSLAGAGGNSPLHF.